A selection of T cell receptor beta chains follows, all from one sample in a study of Ad26.COV2.S vaccination and SARS-CoV-2 variants. Some clones are missing from TCRdb's copy, which holds only in-frame ones; the method was immunoSEQ multiplex PCR. The sample includes roughly 420,000 clones, roughly nine tenths of them seen just once. The sample here was peripheral blood, taken in a trial of Ad26.COV2.S vaccine versus placebo. All receptors derive from a person aged 18-65 years who received the Ad26.COV2.S COVID-19 vaccine or a placebo. CDR3s include the opening cysteine and the closing phenylalanine or tryptophan.

j_call	v_call	cdr3_aa
TRBJ1-6	TRBV5-1	CASSLGQINRDSYSPLHF
TRBJ2-7	TRBV4-3	CASSLRSSGTTEQYF
TRBJ1-3	TRBV27	CASSLGGQGRVSVGNTIYF
TRBJ2-3	TRBV9	CASSETGGLAGAIDTQYF
TRBJ1-4	TRBV19	CASSISGVGKLFF
TRBJ1-2	TRBV5-5	CASSLPWPSGYTF
TRBJ2-5	TRBV9	CASSSGTSGGRETQYF
TRBJ1-1	TRBV5-1	CASSLRGQLNTEAFF
TRBJ2-1	TRBV6-5	CASSYSIVGQQFF
TRBJ1-2	TRBV28	CASSLNADRGWVYGYTF
TRBJ1-4	TRBV25-1	CASSLGGATNEKLFF
TRBJ1-6	TRBV19	CASSIRANSPLHF
TRBJ2-1	TRBV6-1	CASSEMSAVNEQFF
TRBJ2-1	TRBV6-4	CATRYPGRNEQFF
TRBJ2-1	TRBV11-3	CASSLDGSYNEQFF
TRBJ2-7	TRBV5-4	CASSPADPSYEQYF
TRBJ1-1	TRBV19	CASSILHTFSLNTEAFF
TRBJ2-6	TRBV5-4	CASSPTADGANVLTF
TRBJ1-1	TRBV30	CAWGLGPWDTEAFF
TRBJ2-7	TRBV3-1/TRBV3-2	CASSQEAWTSGEQYF
TRBJ1-1	TRBV25-1	CASSELSKVNTEAFF
TRBJ2-3	TRBV4-3	CASSRQLAGVTDTQYF
TRBJ2-1	TRBV7-3	CASSRYHTRGPNEQFF
TRBJ1-2	TRBV6-2/TRBV6-3	CASSYSNRGALGYTF
TRBJ2-5	TRBV4-2	CASSEQGQETQYF
TRBJ2-1	TRBV7-2	CASSLGRDRVSDEQFF
TRBJ2-3	TRBV30	CAWSREWTSGGRDTQYF
TRBJ1-1	TRBV14	CASSPFLQSEAFF
TRBJ1-4	TRBV18	CASSPSGRANEKLFF
TRBJ2-7	TRBV13	CASSLRNYEQYF
TRBJ2-2	TRBV28	CASSLLKGGTGELFF
TRBJ2-5	TRBV15	CATSKGPEETQYF
TRBJ2-7	TRBV14	CASSQDPRVEQYF
TRBJ1-3	TRBV19	CASTGNTIYF
TRBJ1-1	TRBV14	CASSQGISGSRNTEAFF
TRBJ2-1	TRBV6-5	CASTPSLAYNEQFF
TRBJ1-2	TRBV2	CAKGGEEGAGGYTF
TRBJ2-1	TRBV5-1	CASSRSGGTAEQFF
TRBJ2-3	TRBV4-3	CASSQEGQSTDTQYF
TRBJ1-2	TRBV9	CASSAVGEHGYTF
TRBJ1-1	TRBV28	CASFEVAFGTGMNTEAFF
TRBJ2-1	TRBV5-6	CASSRRVRMNEQFF
TRBJ2-3	TRBV5-8	CASSLLGGGSDTQYF
TRBJ1-1	TRBV2	CASSDLLRTEAFF
TRBJ1-6	TRBV7-9	CASSPQGSSYNSPLHF
TRBJ2-7	TRBV6-5	CASSAHFYEQYF
TRBJ1-2	TRBV5-8	CASSRSRVRGGYTF
TRBJ2-3	TRBV11-3	CASSVPSGLSTDTQYF
TRBJ2-6	TRBV7-2	CASSPVWGANVLTF
TRBJ2-7	TRBV7-9	CASSSTGEQYF
TRBJ1-6	TRBV2	CASIPGPSSYNSPLHF
TRBJ2-1	TRBV5-1	CASRNSGGRYNEQFF
TRBJ2-5	TRBV10-3	CAISAVRGETQYF